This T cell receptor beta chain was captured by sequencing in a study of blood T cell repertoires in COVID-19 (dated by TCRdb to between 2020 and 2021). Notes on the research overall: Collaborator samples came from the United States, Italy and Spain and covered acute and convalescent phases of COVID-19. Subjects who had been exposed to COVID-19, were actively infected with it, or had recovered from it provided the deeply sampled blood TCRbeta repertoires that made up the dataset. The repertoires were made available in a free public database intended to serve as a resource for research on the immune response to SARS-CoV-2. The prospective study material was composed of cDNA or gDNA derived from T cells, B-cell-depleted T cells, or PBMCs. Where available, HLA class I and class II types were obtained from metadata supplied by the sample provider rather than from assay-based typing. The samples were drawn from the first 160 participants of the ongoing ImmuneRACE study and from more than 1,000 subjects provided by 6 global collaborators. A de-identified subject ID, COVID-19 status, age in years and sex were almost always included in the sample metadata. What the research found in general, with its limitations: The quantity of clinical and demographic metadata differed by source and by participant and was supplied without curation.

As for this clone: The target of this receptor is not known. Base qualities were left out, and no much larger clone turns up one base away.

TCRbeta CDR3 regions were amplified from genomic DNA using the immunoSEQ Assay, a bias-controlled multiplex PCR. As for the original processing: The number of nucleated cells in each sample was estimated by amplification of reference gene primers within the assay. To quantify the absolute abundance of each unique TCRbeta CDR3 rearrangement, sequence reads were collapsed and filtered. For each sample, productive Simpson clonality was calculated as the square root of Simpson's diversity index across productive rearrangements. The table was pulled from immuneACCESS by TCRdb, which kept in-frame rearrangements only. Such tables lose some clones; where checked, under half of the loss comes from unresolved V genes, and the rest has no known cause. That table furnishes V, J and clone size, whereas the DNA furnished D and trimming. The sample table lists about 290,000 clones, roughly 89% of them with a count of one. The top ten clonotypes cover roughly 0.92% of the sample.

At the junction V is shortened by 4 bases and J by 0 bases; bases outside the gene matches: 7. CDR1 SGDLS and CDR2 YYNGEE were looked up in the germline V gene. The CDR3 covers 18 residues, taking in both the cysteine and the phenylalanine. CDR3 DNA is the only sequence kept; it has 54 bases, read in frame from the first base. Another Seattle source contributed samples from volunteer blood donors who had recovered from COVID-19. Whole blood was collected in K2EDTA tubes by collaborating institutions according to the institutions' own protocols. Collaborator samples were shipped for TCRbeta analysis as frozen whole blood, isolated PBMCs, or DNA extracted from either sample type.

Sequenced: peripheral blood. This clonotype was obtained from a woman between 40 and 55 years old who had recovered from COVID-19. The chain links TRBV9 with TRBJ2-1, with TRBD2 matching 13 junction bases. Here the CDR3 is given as CASSLGLAGTSSYNEQFF. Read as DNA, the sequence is TGTGCCAGCAGCCTGGGACTAGCGGGGACGAGCTCCTACAATGAGCAGTTCTTC. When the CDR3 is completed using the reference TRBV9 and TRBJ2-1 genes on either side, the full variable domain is DSGVTQTPKHLITATGQRVTLRCSPRSGDLSVYWYQQSLDQGLQFLIQYYNGEERAKGNILERFSAQQFPDLHSELNLSSLELGDSALYFCASSLGLAGTSSYNEQFFGPGTRLTVL.